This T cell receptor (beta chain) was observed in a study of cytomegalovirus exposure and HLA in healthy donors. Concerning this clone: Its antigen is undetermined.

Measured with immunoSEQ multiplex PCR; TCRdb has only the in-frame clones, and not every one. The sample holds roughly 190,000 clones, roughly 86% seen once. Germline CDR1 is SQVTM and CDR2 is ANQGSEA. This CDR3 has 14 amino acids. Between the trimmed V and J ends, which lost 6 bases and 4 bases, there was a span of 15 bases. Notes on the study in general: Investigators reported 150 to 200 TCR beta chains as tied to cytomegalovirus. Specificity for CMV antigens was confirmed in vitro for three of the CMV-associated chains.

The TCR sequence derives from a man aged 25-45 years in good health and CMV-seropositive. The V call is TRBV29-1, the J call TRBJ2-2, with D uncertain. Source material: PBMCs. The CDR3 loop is CSVRTPRSTGELFF. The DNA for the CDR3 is TGCAGCGTACGAACCCCCCGATCCACCGGGGAGCTGTTTTTT.